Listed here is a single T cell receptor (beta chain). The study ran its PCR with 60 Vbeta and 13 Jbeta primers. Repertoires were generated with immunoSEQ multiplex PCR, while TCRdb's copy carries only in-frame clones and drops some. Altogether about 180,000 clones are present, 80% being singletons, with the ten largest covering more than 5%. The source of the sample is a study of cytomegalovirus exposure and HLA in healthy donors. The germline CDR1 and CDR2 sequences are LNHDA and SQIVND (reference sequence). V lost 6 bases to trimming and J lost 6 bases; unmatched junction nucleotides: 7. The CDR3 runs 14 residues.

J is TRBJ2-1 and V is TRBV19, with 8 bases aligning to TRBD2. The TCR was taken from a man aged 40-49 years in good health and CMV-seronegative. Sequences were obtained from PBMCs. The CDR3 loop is CASSASGGSNEQFF. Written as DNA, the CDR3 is TGTGCCAGTAGCGCCTCGGGGGGGAGCAATGAGCAGTTCTTC.